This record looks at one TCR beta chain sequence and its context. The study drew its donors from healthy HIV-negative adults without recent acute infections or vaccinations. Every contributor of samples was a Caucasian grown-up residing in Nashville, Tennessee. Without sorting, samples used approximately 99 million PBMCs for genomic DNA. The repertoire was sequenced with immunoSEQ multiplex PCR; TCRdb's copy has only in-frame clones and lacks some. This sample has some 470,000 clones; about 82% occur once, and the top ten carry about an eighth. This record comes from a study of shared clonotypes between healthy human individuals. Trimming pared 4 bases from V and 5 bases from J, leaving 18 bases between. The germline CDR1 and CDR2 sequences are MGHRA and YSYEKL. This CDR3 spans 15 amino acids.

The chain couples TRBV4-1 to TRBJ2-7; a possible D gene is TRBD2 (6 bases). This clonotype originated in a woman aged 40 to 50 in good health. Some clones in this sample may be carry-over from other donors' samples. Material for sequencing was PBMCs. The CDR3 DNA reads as TGCGCCAGCAGCCGGAGGGTTAGCGGAGTCCACGAGCAGTACTTC. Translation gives CASSRRVSGVHEQYF.